A selection of T cell receptor beta chains follows, all from one sample in a study of blood T cell repertoires in COVID-19. Profiled with immunoSEQ multiplex PCR; TCRdb holds only in-frame clones, not every one. The sample lists a few hundred thousand clones, roughly 84% occurring once. The sample comprised peripheral blood. These receptors were taken from a woman between 50 and 59 years old with acute or convalescent COVID-19. Each CDR3 is given with its conserved first and last residue. The order of the fields is V gene, clone size, D gene, J gene, CDR3 DNA, CDR3 protein. D genes are given only for firm matches. Where a row states a size, it is once, few, many or the class of an expanded clone; other rows omit it.

>TRBV10-2|NA|NA|TRBJ1-1
TGCGCCAGCAGCGGCAGGCCAAACACTGAAGCTTTCTTT
CASSGRPNTEAFF
>TRBV19|few|NA|TRBJ2-3
TGTGCCAGTAGTCCCGGGGGCACAGATACGCAGTATTTT
CASSPGGTDTQYF
>TRBV7-2|NA|TRBD1|TRBJ1-2
TGTGCCAGCAGCCCTGACAGGGCCTATGGCTACACCTTC
CASSPDRAYGYTF
>TRBV12-5|NA|TRBD2|TRBJ2-7
TGTGCTAGTGGCTTGACTAGCGGGAGGGGACTCTCCTACGAGCAGTACTTC
CASGLTSGRGLSYEQYF
>TRBV30|NA|NA|TRBJ1-4
TGTGCCTGGAGTGTAGGGGGAGATGGAAAACTGTTTTTT
CAWSVGGDGKLFF
>TRBV30|NA|NA|TRBJ2-1
TGTGCCTGGTCACTGGGGCCGGGTGAGCAGTTCTTC
CAWSLGPGEQFF
>TRBV27|NA|TRBD2|TRBJ2-1
TGTGCCAGCAGTTTAACCGGGACTAGCTTCAACAATGAGCAGTTCTTC
CASSLTGTSFNNEQFF
>TRBV7-8|NA|TRBD1|TRBJ2-7
TGTGCCAGCAGCCGCCCAGGACAGGCCTACGAGCAGTACTTC
CASSRPGQAYEQYF
>TRBV11-3|once|NA|TRBJ2-1
TGTGCCAGCAGCGTATTGGGGAGTCCTGAGCAGTTCTTC
CASSVLGSPEQFF
>TRBV19|NA|NA|TRBJ1-4
TGTGCCAGTAGTATTCAAGGGGCAACTAATGAAAAACTGTTTTTT
CASSIQGATNEKLFF
>TRBV2|NA|TRBD2|TRBJ2-1
TGTGCCAGCAGTCCCGGGACTAGTTCCAATGAGCAGTTCTTC
CASSPGTSSNEQFF
>TRBV2|NA|TRBD2|TRBJ2-1
TGTGCCAGCAGTGAAAGCAGGCTAGCGGGGGGGAATGAGCAGTTCTTC
CASSESRLAGGNEQFF
>TRBV9|NA|NA|TRBJ2-7
TGTGCCAGCAGCGTCTTGGGGGGCTCCTACGAGCAGTACTTC
CASSVLGGSYEQYF
>TRBV6-6|NA|TRBD1|TRBJ1-6
TGTGCCAGCACCACACGACAGGGGTTGCCAGGGTCACCCCTCCACTTT
CASTTRQGLPGSPLHF
>TRBV14|once|TRBD1|TRBJ1-2
TGTGCCAGCAGCCAAGGTTTCGGGACAGGGGCCAACTATGGCTACACCTTC
CASSQGFGTGANYGYTF